These 11 T cell receptor beta chains came from one sample sequenced in a study of T cell responses to AZD1222 COVID-19 vaccine. Here immunoSEQ multiplex PCR was the method, and the copy in TCRdb shows in-frame clones only, minus some. The repertoire includes approximately 70,000 clones, around 84% of them detected once, and 8% to 10% sits in the top ten. Sample: peripheral blood, taken on day 0 of AZD1222 vaccination. The receptors here all came from an adult in good health.

This chain joins TRBV7-8 and TRBJ1-4, with TRBD1 matching 12 bases. The CDR3 contains 17 residues. V was pared by 5 bases and J by 2 bases, with 6 bases of the junction left unmatched. The germline gives CDR1 SGHVS, CDR2 FQNEAQ. CDR3 sequence (DNA): TGTGCCAGCAGCAACCGGGACAGGGGGCGGACTAATGAAAAACTGTTTTTT. It encodes CASSNRDRGRTNEKLFF.

This chain connects TRBV7-3 to TRBJ2-2; TRBD2 matches at 7 bases. The CDR3 runs to 17 residues. V was pared by 1 base and J by 6 bases, with 11 bases of the junction left unmatched. CDR1 SGHTA and CDR2 FQGTGA come from the germline V gene. DNA for the CDR3: TGTGCCAGCAGCTTAAGGGGGAGCGGGGTGTTGGCCGGGGAGCTGTTTTTT. Protein: CASSLRGSGVLAGELFF.

This chain links TRBV15 with TRBJ1-5; 9 bases line up with TRBD1. The CDR3 consists of 15 residues. Germline V gives CDR1 LNHNV, CDR2 YYDKDF (reference sequence). V dropped 5 bases and J dropped 2; count of bases not matched to a gene: 4. The CDR3 nucleotides are TGTGCCACCAGCCAGGACAGGGGCGGCAATCAGCCCCAGCATTTT. It is translated as CATSQDRGGNQPQHF.

V usage is TRBV11-2 and J usage is TRBJ1-1; tentative D call: TRBD1 (5 bases). Between the trimmed V and J ends, which lost 5 bases and 1 base, there was a span of 8 bases. The CDR3 length is 13 residues. CDR1 SGHAT and CDR2 FQNNGV come from the germline V gene. The CDR3 DNA is TGTGCCAGCAGCCGAGACAGGAACACTGAAGCTTTCTTT. Residues: CASSRDRNTEAFF.

CDR3 loop: CASSPYRGGRLFF. For the CDR3, the DNA is TGTGCCAGCAGCCCCTACCGCGGGGGGCGGCTGTTTTTT. The chain links TRBV4-2 to TRBJ2-2; 8 positions match TRBD2. Per the germline V gene, CDR1 is LGHNA and CDR2 is YNFKEQ. V shed 4 bases, J shed 13 bases, and the junction held 8 bases outside the gene matches. The CDR3 loop spans 13 amino acids.

The count of this clone is one. This chain uses TRBV7-2 with TRBJ1-1; unclear D gene. The ends were cut back, 5 bases at V and 1 base at J, with 8 bases in the middle. The CDR3 runs 13 residues. Germline lookup yields CDR1 SGHTA and CDR2 FQGNSA. The CDR3 here is CASSATWNTEAFF. In DNA, the CDR3 is TGTGCCAGCAGCGCGACATGGAACACTGAAGCTTTCTTT.

Turning to this clone: One junction end disagrees with the germline gene, perhaps due to a read error. The rearrangement links TRBV6-1 to TRBJ1-2, with 7 nucleotides matching TRBD1. Germline V CDR1 and CDR2: MNHNS, SASEGT. The CDR3 is 19 amino acids. The CDR3 nucleotides read TGTGCCAGCAGTGAAGGGGCGGACAGGCGAATCTCAACTAACCATGGCTACACCTTC. It codes for CASSEGADRRISTNHGYTF.

The chain joins TRBV19 to TRBJ2-5; a weak D match, TRBD2 (6 bases). The CDR3 runs to 14 residues. CDR1 and CDR2 from the germline V gene are LNHDA and SQIVND (reference sequence). Trimming cost V 1 base and J 5 bases, with 11 bases left between them. The CDR3 reads CASSIVGGWETQYF. The CDR3 DNA follows: TGTGCCAGTAGTATAGTGGGGGGTTGGGAGACCCAGTACTTC.

The gene calls are TRBV7-9 and TRBJ2-5, with D possibly matching TRBD2 (6 bases). V lost 3 bases and J 5 bases, leaving 13 bases between the germline ends. The CDR3 extends over 14 amino acids. CDR1 is SEHNR and CDR2 is FQNEAQ in the germline V gene (reference sequence). CDR3 DNA sequence: TGTGCCAGCAGCTTTGCACTAGCAGACGAGACCCAGTACTTC. Protein sequence: CASSFALADETQYF.

This chain uses TRBV18 with TRBJ1-1; D not resolved. Germline-derived CDR1 and CDR2 are KGHSH and LQKENI. The CDR3 has 15 residues. V lost 4 bases and J 1 base, leaving 13 bases between the germline ends. CDR3 nucleotides: TGTGCCAGCTCACGTGAGAGAAACCCGAACACTGAAGCTTTCTTT. This encodes CASSRERNPNTEAFF.

The rearrangement links TRBV5-1 to TRBJ1-6; 8 positions match TRBD1. Per germline, CDR1 SGHRS and CDR2 YFSETQ. This CDR3 is built from 14 residues. V lost 5 bases, J lost 10 bases, and 8 bases stayed unmatched. The CDR3 loop is CASRDGQGVSPLHF. CDR3 bases: TGCGCCAGCAGGGACGGACAGGGTGTCTCACCCCTCCACTTT.